Detailed here is one TCR beta chain. Trimming removed 7 bases from V and 0 bases from J, with 13 bases in between. The germline CDR1 and CDR2 sequences are GTSNPN and SVGIG (reference sequence). This CDR3 spans 15 amino acids. These data are taken from a study of blood T cell repertoires in COVID-19. About the study: Sample material is recorded as cDNA or gDNA derived from T cells, B-cell-depleted T cells, or PBMCs.

Original data processing: Reference gene primers were amplified, and this amplification served to estimate nucleated cell counts. Method: immunoSEQ multiplex PCR; TCRdb's copy keeps in-frame clones and lacks some. V and J calls and clone size come straight from that table; D and trimming were deduced from the DNA. The sample has about 190,000 clones, more than 70% seen once. Sequenced material: peripheral blood. The receptor's source is a woman over 75 with active or convalescent COVID-19. The chain joins TRBV30 to TRBJ1-6; D gene uncertain. The CDR3 is CALDAGSSYNSPLHF. The CDR3 bases are TGTGCCTTGGACGCCGGGAGCTCCTATAATTCACCCCTCCACTTT.